The rows below give T cell receptor beta chains drawn from one sample of a study of blood T cell repertoires in COVID-19. Profiled with immunoSEQ multiplex PCR; TCRdb holds only in-frame clones, not every one. This table holds about 440,000 clones, around 90% found once. Material: PBMCs or T cells enriched from blood (not recorded which). The source is a woman aged 18-29 years with acute COVID-19. Each CDR3 is given with its conserved first and last residue. Fields, in order: V gene, J gene, CDR3 protein.

TRBV5-6	TRBJ2-6	CASSLRGAGANVLTF
TRBV4-3	TRBJ2-1	CASSQYSSGGLITAYNEQFF
TRBV2	TRBJ1-6	CASPEQGNSPLHF
TRBV28	TRBJ2-7	CASRPKSSGYYEQYF
TRBV10-2	TRBJ2-7	CASSEPLAGYYEQYF
TRBV3-1/TRBV3-2	TRBJ1-3	CASSQDTVSGNTIYF
TRBV7-2	TRBJ1-5	CASSLARTGDQPQHF
TRBV3-1/TRBV3-2	TRBJ1-5	CASSQDERYRLRGQVEDQPQHF
TRBV10-1	TRBJ2-3	CASSVGSGASTDTQYF
TRBV27	TRBJ2-2	CASSLTGELFF
TRBV18	TRBJ2-2	CASSPGEDTGELFF
TRBV18	TRBJ2-3	CASSLGTTTDTQYF
TRBV7-8	TRBJ1-4	CASTTGQGFNEKLFF
TRBV25-1	TRBJ1-1	CASKVVDEAFF
TRBV7-9	TRBJ2-1	CATWDSQIYNEQFF